This T cell receptor beta chain was profiled in a study of blood T cell repertoires in COVID-19. Study summary: Donors in the United States, Italy and Spain gave samples during acute or convalescent COVID-19. Sources were T cells, B-cell-depleted T cells, or PBMCs; the material itself was cDNA or gDNA.

In the original analysis: Amplification from reference gene primers served as the basis for estimated nucleated cell counts. Using immunoSEQ multiplex PCR, the repertoire was profiled, and TCRdb retains in-frame clones only, with some absent. Clone size and the V and J calls come from that table; the DNA yielded D and trimming. The sample has fewer than 300,000 clones, roughly 87% seen once; the top ten hold less than 15%. Germline loops: CDR1 LNHDA, CDR2 SQIVND (reference sequence). This CDR3 has 13 amino acids. V was trimmed by 6 bases and J by 2 bases, leaving 11 bases between them. The clonotype comes from a human donor in a cohort sampled during active COVID-19. This chain links TRBV19 with TRBJ2-7, with D perhaps TRBD1 (5 bases). Sequenced material: peripheral blood. The CDR3 protein is CASREPGTYEQYF. The DNA for the CDR3 is TGTGCCAGTAGAGAGCCAGGGACCTACGAGCAGTACTTC.